This TCR beta chain is from a study of blood T cell repertoires in COVID-19. Study at large: PBMCs, B-cell-depleted T cells, or T cells provided the cDNA or gDNA that made up the material.

Recruitment covered about 25 US areas and drew participants whose ages spanned about 18 to 90 years. Per the study methods: Amplification of reference gene primers was used by the study to estimate nucleated cell counts. Clones were read by immunoSEQ multiplex PCR, and TCRdb kept only the in-frame ones, dropping some. The V and J calls and clone size come from that table; D and trimming were worked out from the DNA. Among roughly 400,000 clones listed, 85% to 90% were seen once. Trimming removed 10 bases from V and 5 bases from J, with 14 bases in between. The germline CDR1 and CDR2 sequences are MDHEN and SYDVKM. The CDR3 length is 12 residues.

This receptor was identified in a woman between 45 and 60 years old who had recovered from COVID-19. The sample comprised PBMCs or T cells enriched from blood (not recorded which). The chain joins TRBV28 to TRBJ1-2; tentatively, D is TRBD1 (5 bases). The chain's CDR3 is CATPRGEYGYTF. CDR3 DNA sequence: TGTGCCACCCCCCGGGGGGAGTATGGCTACACCTTC.